This TCR beta chain comes out of a study of cytomegalovirus exposure and HLA in healthy donors. Germline V CDR1 and CDR2: MDHEN, SYDVKM. V was trimmed by 8 bases and J by 0 bases, leaving 8 bases between them. The CDR3 consists of 13 residues. Each donor's status was that of a healthy bone marrow donor. The primer mix had 60 Vbeta and 13 Jbeta primers. Measured with immunoSEQ multiplex PCR; TCRdb has only the in-frame clones, and not every one. The sample has over 20,000 clones. The sample comprised PBMCs. The chain employs TRBV28 and TRBJ1-5; tentatively, D is TRBD1 (6 bases). This receptor was obtained from a man aged 55 to 70 in good health and CMV-seropositive. This CDR3 is CASHRDSNQPQHF. As DNA, the CDR3 is TGTGCCAGCCACAGGGATAGCAATCAGCCCCAGCATTTT.